This T cell receptor beta chain was identified during a study of blood T cell repertoires in COVID-19. Assay: immunoSEQ multiplex PCR; the TCRdb copy retains only in-frame clones and omits some. Of around 250,000 clones listed, around 83% are singletons. Researchers sorted participants into cohorts using their self-reported clinical history. CDR1 and CDR2 from the germline V gene are SNHLY and FYNNEI. Trimming pared 8 bases from V and 3 bases from J, leaving 19 bases between. CDR3 length: 15 amino acids. Sequencing used PBMCs or T cells enriched from blood (not recorded which). The TCR was taken from a woman aged 45-65 years who had been exposed to COVID-19. The chain uses TRBV2 and TRBJ1-1; tentative D call: TRBD1 (6 bases). DNA for the CDR3: TGTGCCAGCGAGAGCGATACAGGGCTACACACTGAAGCTTTCTTT. It codes for CASESDTGLHTEAFF.